This TCR beta chain was obtained from a study of post-analysis software for immune sequencing data. Across the study: Multiple sclerosis in the patients followed relapsing-remitting, secondary progressive and progressive-relapsing courses. The study, taken as a whole, reports: With TRBV5-6, TRBV5-1 and TRBV20-1 included, several TRBV segments were more frequent in patients than in controls. With F measure, samples from one preparation batch clustered together strongly. Those with multiple sclerosis, the patient group, showed significantly lower normalized Chao1 diversity than controls.

Unique molecular identifiers were present in the TCR beta cDNA libraries. Each sample of about 0.9 to 10 million input T cells yielded 500,000 or so cDNA molecules, so each molecule approximated one T cell. TCRdb processed the PCR reads anew with MiXCR; each CDR3 protein has one entry. The sample comprises some 800,000 distinct CDR3 sequences, approximately 44% of which are singletons, and 4.9% rests with the top ten. Trimming stripped 5 bases from V and 6 bases from J, with 17 bases between. The CDR3 has 15 amino acids. The V gene's germline CDR1 is LNHNV and CDR2 YYDKDF (reference sequence). This clonotype was found a few times. The target antigen is unknown.

The chain links TRBV15 to TRBJ2-1, with D possibly matching TRBD1 (5 bases). Sequencing used blood. This TCR was recovered from a girl between 10 and 17 years old with multiple sclerosis. The CDR3 nucleotides are TGTGCCACCAGCTTGAGTACCTTGGGGCGCAATGAGCAGTTCTTC. It specifies CATSLSTLGRNEQFF.